What follows are 13 T cell receptor beta chains derived from one specimen sequenced in a study of vaccination and CD4 T cells after COVID-19. With the Oncomine TCR Beta short-read assay, DNA from cultured CD4+ T cells was sequenced. One entry per CDR3 protein, called by TCRdb with MiXCR from the PCR reads. The profile covers approximately 17,000 distinct CDR3 sequences, with roughly 50% appearing a single time and around 6.3% taken by the ten largest. Antigens of these TCRs are unknown. Treatment denoted: approximately nine-day PBMC culture with coronavirus spike peptide pools or control peptides (ViraFEST assay). The sample comprised CD4+ T cells from blood, cultured in vitro. These receptors originate from a human donor who had recovered from COVID-19.

The chain links TRBV19 to TRBJ1-2; D is undetermined. This CDR3 is built from 14 residues. V was pared by 3 bases and J by 2 bases, with 10 bases between. Germline V lookup: CDR1 LNHDA, CDR2 SQIVND (reference sequence). For the CDR3, the DNA is TGTGCCAGTAGTATCACAATCGGGAACTATGGCTACACCTTC. Translated, it gives CASSITIGNYGYTF.

V and J are TRBV7-8 and TRBJ1-2; 10 bases map to TRBD1. J gave up 0 bases and V 4 bases, and 2 bases lay outside the gene matches. This CDR3 is 15 amino acids long. The germline gives CDR1 SGHVS, CDR2 FQNEAQ. The CDR3 bases are TGTGCCAGCAGCTCCGGGACAGGGGCTAACTATGGCTACACCTTC. It yields the protein CASSSGTGANYGYTF.

In regard to this clonotype: Because it lacks the conserved phenylalanine or tryptophan at the end, this CDR3 is likely a read error. The chain recombines TRBV6-1 with TRBJ2-7; D ambiguous. Looked up from germline, CDR1 is MNHNS and CDR2 is SASEGT. The V gene lost 2 bases and the J gene lost 5 bases, with 10 bases spanning the gap. The CDR3 consists of 13 residues. CDR3 sequence (DNA): TGTGCCAGCAGTGAATGGGAAGTTGACGAGCAGTACCTC. It encodes CASSEWEVDEQYL.

In this sample, this clonotype turned up a few times. Here the CDR3 reads CASSPNPQNTEAFF. CDR3 coding DNA: TGTGCCAGCAGCCCCAACCCACAGAACACTGAAGCTTTCTTT. This chain joins TRBV7-3 and TRBJ1-1; unclear D gene. The CDR3 extends over 14 amino acids. The V gene's germline CDR1 is SGHTA and CDR2 FQGTGA. V was clipped by 5 bases and J by 1 base, with 11 bases between them.

By its share, this clonotype is medium-sized (0.01 to 0.1%). The J gene is TRBJ1-2, the V gene TRBV20-1, with 7 bases lining up with TRBD1. Germline lookup yields CDR1 DFQATT and CDR2 SNEGSKA (reference sequence). The J segment lost 8 bases and the V segment lost 2 bases, leaving 11 bases of the junction unmatched. The CDR3 sequence is 14 residues long. CDR3 in DNA: TGCAGTGCTAGATCCTACAGGGGATTAGAGGGCTACACCTTC. Translated, it gives CSARSYRGLEGYTF.

This clonotype showed up just a few times. This sequence joins TRBV24-1 and TRBJ1-5, with D tentatively TRBD1 (5 bases). Germline V CDR1 and CDR2: KGHDR, SFDVKD. V gave up 4 bases and J gave up 4 bases, with 13 bases separating them. The CDR3 extends over 15 amino acids. This CDR3 reads CATSESGIRNQPQHF. The CDR3 DNA sequence: TGTGCCACCAGTGAATCAGGGATCCGAAATCAGCCCCAGCATTTT.

This chain connects TRBV4-1 to TRBJ1-5, with D uncertain. The V end was cut by 4 bases, the J end by 6 bases, with 10 bases between. Germline loops: CDR1 MGHRA, CDR2 YSYEKL. This CDR3 is built from 13 residues. CDR3 DNA sequence: TGCGCCAGCAGCCGATTTATGACTCAGCCCCAGCATTTT. This codes for CASSRFMTQPQHF.

The chain recombines TRBV5-5 with TRBJ2-3; the D is unclear. CDR1 SGHKS and CDR2 YYEKEE come from the germline V gene (reference sequence). The germline V and J ends were trimmed by 0 bases and 0 bases, with 11 bases remaining between them. The CDR3 is 16 amino acids. CDR3 sequence: CASSLEADPSTDTQYF. DNA of the CDR3: TGTGCCAGCAGCTTGGAGGCTGACCCCAGCACAGATACGCAGTATTTT. Based on the CDR3 plus reference TRBV5-5 and TRBJ2-3, the full variable domain is DAGVTQSPTHLIKTRGQQVTLRCSPISGHKSVSWYQQVLGQGPQFIFQYYEKEERGRGNFPDRFSARQFPNYSSELNVNALLLGDSALYLCASSLEADPSTDTQYFGPGTRLTVL.

A few counts support this clonotype. This rearrangement joins TRBV20-1 to TRBJ2-5, with 15 bases aligning to TRBD2. CDR1 DFQATT and CDR2 SNEGSKA come from the germline V gene (reference sequence). V shed 6 bases and J 5 bases; nucleotides not matched to a gene: 7. The CDR3 is 15 residues long. CDR3 in DNA: TGCAGTGCCGGACTAGCGGGAGGGCCATGGGAGACCCAGTACTTC. It specifies CSAGLAGGPWETQYF.

The chain uses TRBV6-1 and TRBJ1-5; D uncertain. V was shortened by 5 bases and J by 0 bases, with 11 bases between the two germline ends. Germline V gives CDR1 MNHNS, CDR2 SASEGT. The CDR3 runs 15 residues. The DNA for the CDR3 is TGTGCCAGCAGTCTTTCCCAGTATAGCAATCAGCCCCAGCATTTT. Protein sequence: CASSLSQYSNQPQHF.

A few counts support this clonotype. The genes are TRBV7-2 and TRBJ2-5; 7 bases map to TRBD1. Germline V gives CDR1 SGHTA, CDR2 FQGNSA. The J segment lost 2 bases and the V segment lost 2 bases, leaving 8 bases of the junction unmatched. The CDR3 extends over 16 amino acids. CDR3 nucleotide sequence: TGTGCCAGCAGCTTACTTCCAGGGGGACAGCAAGAGACCCAGTACTTC. Its protein product is CASSLLPGGQQETQYF.

This clonotype was seen a few times. CDR3 DNA: TGTGCCAGCAGTGACCCAGCTAGCACAGATACGCAGTATTTT. Amino acids: CASSDPASTDTQYF. The chain links TRBV6-1 to TRBJ2-3, with D unclear. V lost 3 bases, J lost 0 bases, and 7 bases lay in between. Germline-derived CDR1 and CDR2 are MNHNS and SASEGT. The CDR3 runs 14 residues.

Only a few counts were recorded for this clonotype. This chain uses TRBV20-1 with TRBJ1-1; D possibly corresponds to TRBD1 (6 bases). V was clipped by 2 bases and J by 4 bases, with 14 bases between them. The CDR3 is 14 residues long. Germline loops: CDR1 DFQATT, CDR2 SNEGSKA (reference sequence). The CDR3 nucleotides read TGCAGTGCTAGACCCCGGGACATACCCACTGAAGCTTTCTTT. It translates to CSARPRDIPTEAFF.